One T cell receptor (beta chain) is described in this entry. Data came from immunoSEQ multiplex PCR; TCRdb stores just in-frame clones and leaves some out. The data show about 86,000 clones, over 85% seen once. This specimen comes from a study of T cell responses to AZD1222 COVID-19 vaccine. The sequence came from an adult who received the AZD1222 COVID-19 vaccine. The sequencing here drew on peripheral blood, taken 28 days after the second AZD1222 dose.

This chain's CDR3 is CASSQGRGGDNQPQHF. As DNA, the CDR3 is TGTGCCAGCAGCCAAGGAAGGGGAGGGGACAATCAGCCCCAGCATTTT. The chain couples TRBV3-1 (or the pseudogene TRBV3-2) to TRBJ1-5; a possible D gene is TRBD1 (5 bases). Trimming left V 1 base short and J 3 bases short, with 13 bases between. The CDR3 is 16 residues long. The germline CDR1 and CDR2 sequences are LGHDT and YNNKEL (reference sequence).